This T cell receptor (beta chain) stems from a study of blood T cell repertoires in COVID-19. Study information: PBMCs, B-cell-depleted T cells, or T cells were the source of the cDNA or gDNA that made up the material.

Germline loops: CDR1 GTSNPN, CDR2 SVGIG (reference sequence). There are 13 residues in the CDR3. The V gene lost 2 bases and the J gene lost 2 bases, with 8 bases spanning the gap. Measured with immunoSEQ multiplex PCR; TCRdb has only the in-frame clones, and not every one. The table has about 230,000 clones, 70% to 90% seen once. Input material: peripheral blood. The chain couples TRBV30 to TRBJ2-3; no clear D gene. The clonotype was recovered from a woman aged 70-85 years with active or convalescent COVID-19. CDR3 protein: CAWSRGFTDTQYF. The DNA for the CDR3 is TGTGCCTGGAGTAGAGGATTCACAGATACGCAGTATTTT.